This T cell receptor (beta chain) came from a study of shared clonotypes between healthy human individuals (dated by TCRdb to the early 2020s). The study in broad terms: The cohort comprised a couple of women and three men aged 18 to 49 years. The study deeply sequenced blood TCR repertoires of about 5 healthy adults to estimate repertoire size and the extent of clonotype sharing between individuals. Per donor, leukapheresis produced somewhere between about 0.94 and 9 billion PBMCs. For each donor, CD4 naive and CD4 memory were each given three plates, CD8 naive was given two plates, and CD8 memory was given one plate. To increase sequencing depth and limit assay-specific biases, different laboratories used diverse techniques to prepare libraries and sequence TCR repertoires. The full study reports these points: Pairwise subsampling indicated that sequencing depth was expected to affect the degree of clonotype sharing among donors. Clonotypes shared by all four sorted-subset donors showed higher generation probabilities than non-shared clonotypes. Sharing across four donors was observed for approximately 5% of naive CD4, under 4% of naive CD8, over 2% of memory CD4, and around 0.44% of memory CD8 clonotypes. Larger estimated clonotype richness was generally found for naive subsets than for memory subsets. Sampling was restricted to blood, and TCR repertoires in tissues likely differ from the TCR repertoires found in blood. The genetic and exposure-history diversity represented was limited by the small number of donors. Even with the large sequencing depth, rarefaction of the sorted-subset datasets indicated that sequencing was incomplete.

Using the deep immunoSEQ assay, TCR CDR3 regions were amplified from genomic DNA by multiplex PCR. Extracted genomic DNA from each cell subset was spread evenly across all wells of several immunoSEQ 96-well plates, with each plate serving as a replicate. For sorted subsets, each replicate PCR was loaded with around 200 ng genomic DNA, equivalent to 30,000 to 35,000 T cell genomes. The purified libraries were quantified using a Qubit 3.0 fluorometer, sized with a Bioanalyzer 2100, and then quantified again using the KAPA Library Quantification kit. Each immunoSEQ 96-well plate was sequenced on its own single-read 150-cycle Illumina NextSeq 550 flow cell. As for the original processing: Because the immunoSEQ output held only junctional sequences and lacked quality scores, the filtering could not match the filtering applied to full-length reads. Sequences were annotated with PyIR, a Python wrapper for IgBLAST v1.9, using IMGT germline references to assign V/J genes and CDR3. Reads with weak V/J assignments (E-value above 1e-6), missing CDR3, stop codons, out-of-frame junctions, or ambiguous translated residues were removed. A V3J clonotype was defined by an identical inferred V gene, J gene, and CDR3 amino acid sequence. To compute the percentage overlap between repertoires, the number of shared unique clonotypes was divided by the size of the smaller repertoire. Three approaches were used to assess repertoire richness: RTK rarefaction, the Chao1 estimator, and Recon v2.1 estimates of unobserved clonotypes. For all TCRbeta clonotypes obtained by the gDNA method from several donors, generation probabilities were computed with OLGA. TCRdb mirrors the immuneACCESS table, restricted to in-frame sequences. Some clones are absent from its copies; in checked studies, under half trace to an unresolved V gene, and the reason for the others is unknown. D and trimming come from the DNA, and the V and J calls and clone size come from that table. The sample profile shows about a million clones; under 80% of them were found once. The ten largest make up about 1.5% of the sample.

The donors were healthy, HIV-negative adults who had no recently reported acute infections or vaccinations. Every donor was a Caucasian adult living in Nashville, Tennessee, USA. CD4+ T cells were enriched by magnetic negative selection; naive cells were then positively selected on CD45RA, and the negative fraction formed the memory subset. After blood collection by leukapheresis, PBMCs were isolated using Ficoll-Histopaque density gradient centrifugation and then cryopreserved in the vapor phase of liquid nitrogen. Purity and quantity of every magnetically sorted T cell population were checked by analytical flow cytometry. Genomic DNA was isolated from each sorted fraction and quantified by UV absorbance on a Nanodrop 2000c. This clone was counted only a few times. Its antigen has not been determined. The record has no base qualities; no much larger clone is one base away. Input material: memory CD4+ T cells sorted from blood. The sample's cell subset or site label, decoded: CD45RA-negative fraction. The TCR sequence derives from a man younger than 35 in good health.

The CDR3 amino acid sequence is: CASSLYFMQYF. In nucleotides, the sequence is TGTGCCAGCAGCTTATATTTCATGCAGTACTTC. Rearrangement joined TRBV7-2 to TRBJ2-7, with no reliable assignment of the D segment. V is reduced by 2 bases and J by 9 bases, leaving a spacing of 8 bases between them. Sequences SGHTA (CDR1) and FQGNSA (CDR2) are obtained from the germline V gene. The CDR3 runs 11 amino acids, cysteine and phenylalanine included. The DNA shown is the 33-base CDR3, in frame from base 1.